This entry features one T cell receptor (beta chain) sequence. CDR1 is LNHDA and CDR2 is SQIVND in the germline V gene (reference sequence). The length of the CDR3 is 13 residues. The ends were cut back, 3 bases at V and 7 bases at J, with 10 bases in the middle. Original methodology: Researchers report that nucleated cell counts were estimated from reference gene primer amplification. Sequencing was performed with immunoSEQ multiplex PCR; in TCRdb, only in-frame clones are kept and a portion is missing. V and J calls and clone size are those listed in that table; D and trimming were worked out from the DNA. This table holds tens of thousands of clones, about 90% found once. This entry is derived from a study of blood T cell repertoires in COVID-19. For the study at large: T cells, B-cell-depleted T cells, or PBMCs supplied cDNA or gDNA.

In Seattle, patients joined the study during active infection and were tracked longitudinally. This clonotype was obtained from a man between 50 and 59 years old with COVID-19, enrolled during active disease. The rearrangement uses TRBV19 and TRBJ1-5; D ambiguous. Sequences were obtained from peripheral blood. Written as DNA, the CDR3 is TGTGCCAGTAGTATCACTCACCCCCAGCCCCAGCATTTT. As protein: CASSITHPQPQHF.